The present entry profiles one TCR beta chain with its context. The data derive from a study of blood T cell repertoires in COVID-19. Study-wide background: The United States, Italy and Spain provided the acute and convalescent COVID-19 samples.

This CDR3 has 11 residues. CDR1 SNHLY and CDR2 FYNNEI come from the germline V gene. V was cut by 6 bases and J by 4 bases, with 6 bases left in between. In the source study's methods: Amplified reference gene primers provided the basis for estimating nucleated cell counts. Assay used: immunoSEQ multiplex PCR; TCRdb lists only in-frame clones, some missing. V, J and clone size were drawn from that table, and D and trimming were deduced from the DNA. The sample shows 160,000 or so clones, over 75% of them seen only once. The specimen sequenced was peripheral blood. The receptor was derived from a man between 70 and 80 years old with active or convalescent COVID-19. The chain couples TRBV2 to TRBJ1-2, with D unclear. DNA for the CDR3: TGTGCCAGCAGCGTTTCCTATGGCTACACCTTC. Translated, it gives CASSVSYGYTF.